This entry describes one TCR beta chain. Its target is unknown. PCR employed 60 Vbeta and 13 Jbeta primers. Libraries were prepared by immunoSEQ multiplex PCR; TCRdb keeps only in-frame clonotypes and omits some of them. Of tens of thousands of clones listed, 80% to 90% are singletons. The source of the sample is a study of cytomegalovirus exposure and HLA in healthy donors. General study results and limits: When analyzed later, a missense DCLRE1C variant was found to be linked to TCR beta V- and J-gene trimming.

This clonotype was obtained from a woman aged 25 to 39 in good health and CMV-seronegative. Sequences were obtained from PBMCs.

The DNA of the CDR3 is TGTGCCAGCAGCGTAGCTGTCGGGACAGGGTACACCGGGGAGCTGTTTTTT. As protein: CASSVAVGTGYTGELFF. The chain joins TRBV9 to TRBJ2-2; 9 bases are shared with TRBD1. The germline CDR1 and CDR2 sequences are SGDLS and YYNGEE. This CDR3 contains 17 residues. Trimming cost V 0 bases and J 3 bases; bases outside gene matches: 6.